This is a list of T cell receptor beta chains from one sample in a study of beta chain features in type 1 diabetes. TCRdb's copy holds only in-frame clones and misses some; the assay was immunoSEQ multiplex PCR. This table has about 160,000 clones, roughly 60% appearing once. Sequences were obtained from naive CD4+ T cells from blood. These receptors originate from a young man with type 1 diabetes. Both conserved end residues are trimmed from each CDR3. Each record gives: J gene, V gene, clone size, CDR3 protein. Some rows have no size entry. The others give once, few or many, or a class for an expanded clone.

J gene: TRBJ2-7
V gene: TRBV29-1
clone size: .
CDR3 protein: SVLGQGPPYEQY

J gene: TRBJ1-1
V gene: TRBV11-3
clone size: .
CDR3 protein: ASSPGLNTEAF

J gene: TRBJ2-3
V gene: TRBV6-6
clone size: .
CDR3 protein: ASSFLDTQY

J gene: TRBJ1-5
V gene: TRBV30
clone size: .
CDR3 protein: AWSGRRDNQPQH

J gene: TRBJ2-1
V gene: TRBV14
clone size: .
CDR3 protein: ASRIRSSYNEQF

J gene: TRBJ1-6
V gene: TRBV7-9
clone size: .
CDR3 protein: ASSHGPSAYNSPLH

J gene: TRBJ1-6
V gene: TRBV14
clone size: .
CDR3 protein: ASSPVGQGYSPLH

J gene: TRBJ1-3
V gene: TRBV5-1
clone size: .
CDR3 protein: ASSLAERSAGNTIY

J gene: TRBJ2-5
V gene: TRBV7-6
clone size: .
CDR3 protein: ASSSRETQY

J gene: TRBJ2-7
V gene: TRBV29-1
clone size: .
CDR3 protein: SVRGQGPLEQY

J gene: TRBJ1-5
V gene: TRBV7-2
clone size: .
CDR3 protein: ASSSQGGQPQH

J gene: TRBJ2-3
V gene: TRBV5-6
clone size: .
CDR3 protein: ASSLKLGATDTQY

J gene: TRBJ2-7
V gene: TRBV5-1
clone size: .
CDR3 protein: ASSLLLASGYEQY

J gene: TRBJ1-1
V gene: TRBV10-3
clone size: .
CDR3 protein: AIKPDQGEWNTEAF

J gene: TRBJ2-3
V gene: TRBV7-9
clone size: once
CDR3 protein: ASSLVILDTDTQY

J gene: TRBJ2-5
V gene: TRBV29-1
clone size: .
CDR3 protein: SVEDSRETQY

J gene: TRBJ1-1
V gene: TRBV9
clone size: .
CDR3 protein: ASSALRRGRLNTEAF

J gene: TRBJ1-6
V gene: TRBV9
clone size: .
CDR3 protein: ASSVSGVSPLH

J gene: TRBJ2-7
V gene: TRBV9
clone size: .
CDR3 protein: ASSVTPGTYEQY

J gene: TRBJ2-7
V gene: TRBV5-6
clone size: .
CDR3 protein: ASSPGPVYEQY

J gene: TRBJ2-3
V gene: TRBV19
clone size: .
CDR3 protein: ASKGTGSTDTQY

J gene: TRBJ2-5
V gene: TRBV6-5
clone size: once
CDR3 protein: ASSYSSEGVRETQY

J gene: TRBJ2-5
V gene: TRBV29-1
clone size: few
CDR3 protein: SVVMAEETQY

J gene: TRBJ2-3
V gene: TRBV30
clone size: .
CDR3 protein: AGTTGTGTDTQY

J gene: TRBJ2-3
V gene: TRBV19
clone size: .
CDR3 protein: ASSIALSADTQY

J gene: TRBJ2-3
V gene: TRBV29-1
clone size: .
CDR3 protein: SVRAGLAGGRTDTQY

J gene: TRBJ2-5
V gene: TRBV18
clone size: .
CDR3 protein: ASSEQQGPGETQY

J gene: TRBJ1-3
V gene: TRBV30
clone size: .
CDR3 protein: AWSVSGVSGNTIY